Sequencing of this T cell receptor beta chain was carried out in a study of cytomegalovirus exposure and HLA in healthy donors. Study results and caveats: The authors confirmed in vitro that three CMV-associated chains were specific for CMV antigens. The study designated fewer than 200 TCR beta chains cytomegalovirus-associated.

The PCR was carried out with 60 Vbeta primers and 13 Jbeta primers. Clones were sequenced by immunoSEQ multiplex PCR, and TCRdb holds only the in-frame ones, with some missing. The sample shows 200,000 or so clones, roughly 80% of them seen only once. A note on this clone: What it binds is not known.

With V trimmed by 0 bases and J by 9 bases, 10 bases remained unmatched. The CDR3 runs 16 residues. Germline-derived CDR1 and CDR2 are MNHEY and SVGAGI. The sequencing sample was made of PBMCs. The sequence derives from a man aged 40-49 years in good health and CMV-seronegative. This chain connects TRBV6-5 to TRBJ2-1; 8 nucleotides match TRBD1. Here the CDR3 DNA reads TGTGCCAGCAGTTACTCGAGTGTCAGGGGGCTGAGTGAGCAGTTCTTC. The encoded protein is CASSYSSVRGLSEQFF.